Presented here are 24 T cell receptor beta chains from one specimen sequenced in a study of blood T cell repertoires in COVID-19. Sequencing used immunoSEQ multiplex PCR; TCRdb keeps in-frame clones, though not all of them. This sample has about 200,000 clones, with 75% to 85% found just once. Sequenced sample: peripheral blood. The receptors stem from a woman aged 35 to 49 with COVID-19, enrolled during active disease.

V and J are TRBV19 and TRBJ2-7; 8 nucleotides line up with TRBD1. Germline V gene lookup returns CDR1 LNHDA and CDR2 SQIVND (reference sequence). There are 15 residues in the CDR3. V trimming: 4 bases; J trimming: 4 bases; junction bases outside the gene matches: 9. CDR3 nucleotides: TGTGCCAGTAGTAGGCCGACAGGGGAGGATTACGAGCAGTACTTC. It yields the protein CASSRPTGEDYEQYF. The whole variable domain, remainder taken from reference TRBV19 and TRBJ2-7, is DGGITQSPKYLFRKEGQNVTLSCEQNLNHDAMYWYRQDPGQGLRLIYYSQIVNDFQKGDIAEGYSVSREKKESFPLTVTSAQKNPTAFYLCASSRPTGEDYEQYFGPGTRLTVT.

V and J are TRBV11-2 and TRBJ2-4, with D maybe TRBD2 (5 bases). Germline V gene data show CDR1 as SGHAT and CDR2 as FQNNGV. This CDR3 has 11 residues. V was cut by 7 bases and J by 9 bases, with 10 bases left in between. The chain's CDR3 is CASTPGVIQYF. For the CDR3, the DNA is TGTGCCAGCACTCCCGGGGTCATTCAGTACTTC.

The table lists this clone with a few counts. The rearrangement uses TRBV3-1 (or the pseudogene TRBV3-2) and TRBJ2-7, with 10 bases identical to TRBD2. This CDR3 spans 14 amino acids. CDR1 and CDR2 from the germline V gene are LGHDT and YNNKEL (reference sequence). V was pared by 1 base and J by 6 bases, with 3 bases of the junction left unmatched. This CDR3 reads CASSQASGGVEQYF. In nucleotides, the CDR3 is TGTGCCAGCAGCCAAGCAAGCGGGGGGGTCGAGCAGTACTTC.

As concerns this clone: Other DNA sequences in the sample encode the same CDR3. The CDR3 is CSVGQGNEKLFF. CDR3 nucleotide sequence: TGCAGCGTTGGACAGGGAAATGAAAAACTGTTTTTT. The chain links TRBV29-1 to TRBJ1-4; TRBD1 aligns across 7 bases. Trimming cost V 4 bases and J 5 bases; bases outside gene matches: 1. In germline, CDR1 is SQVTM, CDR2 ANQGSEA. The CDR3 totals 12 residues.

This clone was found once. This chain connects TRBV5-5 to TRBJ2-2; D is possibly TRBD2 (5 bases). This CDR3 is built from 15 residues. Trimming stripped 0 bases from V and 3 bases from J, with 9 bases between. Germline V lookup: CDR1 SGHKS, CDR2 YYEKEE (reference sequence). CDR3 residues: CASSLASLYTGELFF. CDR3 DNA sequence: TGTGCCAGCAGCTTGGCTAGCCTGTACACCGGGGAGCTGTTTTTT.

The CDR3 DNA sequence: TGTGCCAGCAGTTCGACCGGGTCCCACGAGCAGTACTTC. Translated, it gives CASSSTGSHEQYF. The chain is built from TRBV2 and TRBJ2-7; D gene uncertain. CDR3 length equals 13 residues. Germline lookup yields CDR1 SNHLY and CDR2 FYNNEI. The germline V and J ends were trimmed by 5 bases and 5 bases, with 13 bases remaining between them.

CDR3: CAISPAGSNTGELFF. The CDR3 bases are TGTGCCATCAGCCCCGCGGGGTCGAACACCGGGGAGCTGTTTTTT. The chain is built from TRBV10-3 and TRBJ2-2; TRBD2 might be the D (6 bases). This CDR3 has 15 amino acids. Looked up from germline, CDR1 is ENHRY and CDR2 is SYGVKD. Trimming took off 6 bases at V and 0 bases at J, with 11 bases between the two ends.

The J gene is TRBJ1-5, the V gene TRBV19; D is unresolved. In germline, CDR1 is LNHDA, CDR2 SQIVND (reference sequence). CDR3 length equals 14 residues. Trimming took off 5 bases at V and 1 base at J, with 9 bases between the two ends. CDR3: CASSVQESNQPQHF. Written as DNA, the CDR3 is TGTGCCAGTAGTGTTCAAGAGAGCAATCAGCCCCAGCATTTT. The full variable domain, rest sourced from reference TRBV19 and TRBJ1-5, is DGGITQSPKYLFRKEGQNVTLSCEQNLNHDAMYWYRQDPGQGLRLIYYSQIVNDFQKGDIAEGYSVSREKKESFPLTVTSAQKNPTAFYLCASSVQESNQPQHFGDGTRLSIL.

The V and J genes are TRBV7-8 and TRBJ2-5; TRBD1 agrees at 8 bases. In germline, CDR1 is SGHVS, CDR2 FQNEAQ. After removal of 5 bases from V and 2 bases from J, the junction contained 4 bases not matched to a gene. The CDR3 consists of 14 residues. The CDR3 is CASSRGTGQETQYF. The CDR3 DNA is TGTGCCAGCAGCCGAGGGACAGGTCAAGAGACCCAGTACTTC.

The chain is built from TRBV14 and TRBJ2-7; perhaps TRBD1 as D (5 bases). CDR1 SGHDN and CDR2 FVKESK come from the germline V gene. The CDR3 contains 15 residues. The V end was cut by 1 base, the J end by 3 bases, with 13 bases between. CDR3 loop: CASSQVPGFRYEQYF. CDR3 nucleotides: TGTGCCAGCAGCCAAGTTCCAGGGTTTCGCTACGAGCAGTACTTC.

The J gene is TRBJ2-5, the V gene TRBV4-2; perhaps TRBD2 as D (6 bases). Between the trimmed V and J ends, which lost 0 bases and 6 bases, there was a span of 14 bases. This CDR3 spans 15 amino acids. Germline lookup yields CDR1 LGHNA and CDR2 YNFKEQ. The CDR3 nucleotides read TGTGCCAGCAGCCAAGAATGGAGGGGCATGAAGACCCAGTACTTC. It specifies CASSQEWRGMKTQYF.

This chain uses TRBV18 with TRBJ2-7; 9 positions match TRBD2. Per the germline V gene, CDR1 is KGHSH and CDR2 is LQKENI. The CDR3 sequence is 15 residues long. V was pared by 0 bases and J by 5 bases, with 5 bases of the junction left unmatched. The CDR3 DNA follows: TGTGCCAGCTCACCACCCGCGGGAGGGGTGAACGAGCAGTACTTC. Amino acids: CASSPPAGGVNEQYF.

The CDR3: CASSPYPSTDTQYF. The CDR3 coding sequence is TGTGCCAGCTCACCCTATCCTAGCACAGATACGCAGTATTTT. This sequence joins TRBV18 and TRBJ2-3, with unresolved D. Germline V gives CDR1 KGHSH, CDR2 LQKENI. The ends were cut back, 3 bases at V and 0 bases at J, with 7 bases in the middle. This CDR3 spans 14 amino acids.

CDR3 bases: TGTGCCAGTAGTATGCTGGGACAGGGGGCGCACGAGCAGTACTTC. Residues: CASSMLGQGAHEQYF. The chain joins TRBV19 to TRBJ2-7; TRBD1 agrees at 12 bases. The V segment lost 3 bases and the J segment 5 bases; nucleotides outside the gene matches: 5. Germline V gene sequence: CDR1 LNHDA, CDR2 SQIVND (reference sequence). CDR3 size: 15 residues.

This chain uses TRBV27 with TRBJ1-1; possible D gene TRBD1, 6 bases. CDR3 length: 14 amino acids. Germline V lookup: CDR1 MNHEY, CDR2 SMNVEV (reference sequence). The V and J ends lost 4 bases and 4 bases respectively, with 13 bases between them. CDR3 DNA: TGTGCCAGCAGTTGGACAGAAGGTATCACTGAAGCTTTCTTT. Its translation is CASSWTEGITEAFF.

The gene calls are TRBV5-6 and TRBJ1-1; 11 positions agree with TRBD1. Germline values: CDR1 SGHDT, CDR2 YYEEEE. The CDR3 is 16 residues long. The V gene end was trimmed by 3 bases and the J gene end by 5 bases; junction bases not matched to a gene: 9. Written as DNA, the CDR3 is TGTGCCAGCAGCTCTCCCGGACAGGGGGCGCGGACTGAAGCTTTCTTT. Its protein product is CASSSPGQGARTEAFF.

This chain's CDR3 is CASSQGAAGNTIYF. The DNA for the CDR3 is TGTGCCAGCAGCCAGGGGGCGGCTGGAAACACCATATATTTT. The genes are TRBV3-1 (or the pseudogene TRBV3-2) and TRBJ1-3, with D possibly TRBD1 on 6 matching bases. CDR3 length: 14 amino acids. In germline, CDR1 is LGHDT, CDR2 YNNKEL (reference sequence). Trimming removed 3 bases from V and 2 bases from J, with 8 bases in between.

The chain carries TRBV10-3 and TRBJ1-1; a possible D gene is TRBD1 (6 bases). V was trimmed by 11 bases and J by 2 bases, leaving 15 bases between them. The CDR3 sequence is 13 residues long. The germline gives CDR1 ENHRY, CDR2 SYGVKD. CDR3 coding DNA: TGTGCCGTCCAGAGGGACATCAACACTGAAGCTTTCTTT. Protein: CAVQRDINTEAFF.

The gene calls are TRBV6-5 and TRBJ1-3; D uncertain. V lost 6 bases, J lost 0 bases, and 6 bases lay in between. The CDR3 is made up of 13 amino acids. Looked up from germline, CDR1 is MNHEY and CDR2 is SVGAGI. CDR3: CASRSHSGNTIYF. CDR3 nucleotides: TGTGCCAGCAGATCCCACTCTGGAAACACCATATATTTT.

J is TRBJ2-3 and V is TRBV18; 12 bases are a match to TRBD2. The CDR3 is 16 amino acids. With 6 bases clipped from V and 5 bases from J, the junction kept 9 bases outside the gene matches. The germline V gene has CDR1 KGHSH and CDR2 LQKENI. The CDR3 region is CASSPQTSGGGDTQYF. The CDR3 region has the DNA TGTGCCAGCTCTCCCCAGACTAGCGGGGGTGGAGATACGCAGTATTTT.

This clone was seen just once. V and J are TRBV29-1 and TRBJ1-1; the match to TRBD1 covers 9 bases. CDR3 size: 12 residues. J lost 4 bases, V lost 6 bases, and 3 bases had no gene match. Looked up from germline, CDR1 is SQVTM and CDR2 is ANQGSEA. CDR3 nucleotides: TGCAGCGTCGACAGGGGGGGCACTGAAGCTTTCTTT. This codes for CSVDRGGTEAFF. The variable domain in full, with the rest retrieved from reference TRBV29-1 and TRBJ1-1, is SAVISQKPSRDICQRGTSLTIQCQVDSQVTMMFWYRQQPGQSLTLIATANQGSEATYESGFVIDKFPISRPNLTFSTLTVSNMSPEDSSIYLCSVDRGGTEAFFGQGTRLTVV.

This clone came up a few times. This chain connects TRBV9 to TRBJ1-4; 8 bases match TRBD1. Germline CDR1 and CDR2: SGDLS and YYNGEE. CDR3 length equals 15 residues. V dropped 3 bases and J dropped 8; count of bases not matched to a gene: 9. The CDR3 DNA is TGTGCCAGCAGCGCCCACGGGACAGGCAAGGAAAAACTGTTTTTT. Its protein is CASSAHGTGKEKLFF.

As to this clone: A junction end diverges from the germline sequence, so it may reflect a read error. The rearrangement links TRBV9 to TRBJ2-3, with 7 positions matching TRBD2. The length of the CDR3 is 15 residues. Germline CDR1 SGDLS, CDR2 YYNGEE. The DNA for the CDR3 is TGTGCCAGCAGCGCAATTTTGACTAGCACGGATACGCAGTATTTT. Encoded protein: CASSAILTSTDTQYF.

The count of this clone is one. V is TRBV5-4 and J is TRBJ1-2, with 7 nucleotides matching TRBD1. V was pared by 2 bases and J by 4 bases, with 5 bases of the junction left unmatched. Germline-derived CDR1 and CDR2 are SGHNT and YYREEE (reference sequence). The CDR3 consists of 14 residues. The CDR3 nucleotides are TGTGCCAGCAGCTTACCGGACAGGCTCTATGGCTACACCTTC. Its translation is CASSLPDRLYGYTF.